This TCR beta chain came from a study of T-cell memory formation after mild COVID-19. Sample barcodes and UMIs were carried by the TCR alpha and TCR beta cDNA libraries that 5'RACE generated with constant-segment primers. MiXCR, run by TCRdb on the 5' RACE reads, gives a single entry per CDR3 protein. In the table there are a few hundred thousand distinct CDR3 sequences, roughly 22% of which are singletons. Per germline, CDR1 SQVTM and CDR2 ANQGSEA. Trimming left V 3 bases short and J 9 bases short, with 21 bases between. The CDR3 has 14 amino acids. There are a few counts of this clonotype. The V call is TRBV29-1, the J call TRBJ2-7; D may be TRBD2 (6 bases). Sequencing was performed on PBMCs or a T cell subset sorted from them (not recorded which). The sequence was obtained from an adult woman who had mild COVID-19 (a few samples of this study predate the infection). Cell type and time point are not known. CDR3 DNA: TGCAGCGTTGACAATCCGGGACTTATCGACGGGCAGTACTTC. It specifies CSVDNPGLIDGQYF.